The clone carrying this T cell receptor (beta chain) turned up a few times. Its antigen is not known. J was trimmed by 0 bases and V by 0 bases; bases with no gene match: 2. Germline V CDR1 and CDR2: LGHNT, FRNRAP. The CDR3 totals 15 residues. This specimen belongs to a study of OX40 agonist ivuxolimab in advanced cancers. The study's findings and limits: Expanded clones were, on average, more numerous in CD8+ T cells than in CD4+.

The method was immunoSEQ multiplex PCR; TCRdb's version includes in-frame clones alone and lacks a portion of them. The repertoire holds approximately 76,000 clones, 70% to 90% seen once, with about 6% in the top ten. This specimen was CD4+ or CD8+ T cells sorted from blood, taken in a trial of the OX40 agonist ivuxolimab. The clonotype originates from an adult with an advanced solid tumor such as melanoma, head and neck, liver or kidney cancer. The chain is built from TRBV12-5 and TRBJ2-7, with 7 bases identical to TRBD1. The CDR3 region is CASGLVRTGSYEQYF. CDR3 bases: TGTGCTAGTGGTTTGGTCCGGACAGGCTCCTACGAGCAGTACTTC.